What follows describes a single T cell receptor (beta chain). This entry is derived from a study of control samples from healthy donors and cancer patients. Trimming took off 6 bases at V and 7 bases at J, with 13 bases between the two ends. The CDR3 is 12 amino acids. Germline V gene sequence: CDR1 SEHNR, CDR2 FQNEAQ (reference sequence). Measured with immunoSEQ multiplex PCR; TCRdb has only the in-frame clones, and not every one. The sample records 150,000 to 200,000 clones, less than 95% being singletons. The chain carries TRBV7-9 and TRBJ2-7, with D possibly being TRBD1 (6 bases). The sequence came from a man in his sixties with colorectal cancer. The sequenced sample consisted of PBMCs. CDR3 region: CASSRDIGEQYF. CDR3 bases: TGTGCCAGCAGTCGGGACATAGGGGAGCAGTACTTC.